The 6 T cell receptor beta chains reported below all come from one sample, sequenced in a study of beta chain features in type 1 diabetes. Study-wide findings and caveats: TCRB CDR3 length was moderately but significantly reduced in all four CD4+ subsets of Type 1 diabetes patients.

Expressed TCRB transcripts were sequenced because the isolated RNA had all been reverse transcribed beforehand. Profiled with immunoSEQ multiplex PCR; TCRdb holds only in-frame clones, not every one. The sample comprises around 170,000 clones, approximately 10% of which are singletons, and 0.7% rests with the top ten. Their antigens remain unidentified. The specimen was central memory CD4+ T cells from blood. Receptors were obtained from a woman in her twenties or thirties with type 1 diabetes.

This clone was found a few times. The gene calls are TRBV6-5 and TRBJ2-7, with 7 bases lining up with TRBD1. The CDR3 length is 13 residues. V dropped 5 bases and J dropped 5; count of bases not matched to a gene: 6. CDR1 MNHEY and CDR2 SVGAGI come from the germline V gene. In DNA, the CDR3 is TGTGCCAGCAGTGAGAACAGGGGTGACGAGCAGTACTTC. As protein: CASSENRGDEQYF.

There are a few counts of this clone. This chain connects TRBV6-5 to TRBJ2-3, with a tentative D call TRBD1 (6 bases). The germline CDR1 and CDR2 sequences are MNHEY and SVGAGI. There are 14 residues in the CDR3. With 6 bases removed from V and 3 bases from J, the gap between germline ends came to 13 bases. The CDR3 nucleotides are TGTGCCAGCAGCCGCCGACAGGTTACAGATACGCAGTATTTT. Its translation: CASSRRQVTDTQYF.

This clone was counted between two and nine times. The J gene is TRBJ2-5, the V gene TRBV2, with 7 bases that match TRBD1. The trim removed 0 bases at V and 2 bases at J, leaving 0 bases unmatched. The CDR3 is 14 amino acids. Germline V CDR1 and CDR2: SNHLY, FYNNEI. This chain's CDR3 is CASSEARGQETQYF. In DNA form, the CDR3 reads TGTGCCAGCAGTGAAGCCAGGGGGCAAGAGACCCAGTACTTC. Supplemented by reference TRBV2 and TRBJ2-5, the full variable domain reads EPEVTQTPSHQVTQMGQEVILRCVPISNHLYFYWYRQILGQKVEFLVSFYNNEISEKSEIFDDQFSVERPDGSNFTLKIRSTKLEDSAMYFCASSEARGQETQYFGPGTRLLVL.

This chain connects TRBV11-3 to TRBJ2-1, with 9 positions matching TRBD2. Germline CDR1 SGHNT, CDR2 YENEEA. The junction had 6 bases not matched to a gene; V was cut back by 8 bases and J by 7 bases. The CDR3 runs 13 residues. Here the CDR3 reads CASGGRAGNEQFF. CDR3 bases: TGTGCCAGCGGCGGGAGGGCCGGAAATGAGCAGTTCTTC.

This clone has only a few counts. The chain carries TRBV27 and TRBJ1-1, with TRBD1 matching 8 bases. This CDR3 contains 14 residues. After removal of 6 bases from V and 6 bases from J, the junction contained 9 bases not matched to a gene. Germline values: CDR1 MNHEY, CDR2 SMNVEV (reference sequence). CDR3 DNA sequence: TGTGCCAGCAGCTTGGACAGGGATAGGGCTGAAGCTTTCTTT. Its translation is CASSLDRDRAEAFF.

This clone has just a few counts. The gene calls are TRBV29-1 and TRBJ2-1; 12 bases are a match to TRBD2. V shed 6 bases and J 7 bases; nucleotides not matched to a gene: 7. CDR3 length: 14 amino acids. Germline CDR1 is SQVTM and CDR2 is ANQGSEA. The CDR3 protein is CSVLLAGGLNEQFF. In DNA form, the CDR3 reads TGCAGCGTCCTACTAGCGGGAGGTTTGAATGAGCAGTTCTTC.